This T cell receptor beta chain was retrieved from a study of post-analysis software for immune sequencing data. Study context: Courses of disease covered relapsing-remitting, secondary progressive and progressive-relapsing multiple sclerosis. Study-level findings and limits: The study found significantly lower normalized Chao1 diversity in multiple sclerosis patients than in controls.

Regarding this clonotype: Its antigen is currently unknown.

Unique molecular identifiers were carried by the TCR beta cDNA libraries. Via MiXCR, TCRdb re-called the PCR reads, giving one row per CDR3 protein. In the table there are fewer than 850,000 distinct CDR3 sequences, about half of which are singletons. Sequences were obtained from blood. This receptor was obtained from a girl aged 10-17 years with multiple sclerosis.

CDR3 DNA: TGCGCCAGCAAGATTGATCTAGGTTCATACAATGAGCAGTTCTTC. Protein sequence: CASKIDLGSYNEQFF. This chain connects TRBV5-1 to TRBJ2-1; D ambiguous. The CDR3 covers 15 residues. The V end lost 6 bases, the J end lost 4 bases, and 17 bases lay between the germline ends. Germline CDR1 and CDR2: SGHRS and YFSETQ. Full variable domain (missing parts from reference TRBV5-1 and TRBJ2-1): KAGVTQTPRYLIKTRGQQVTLSCSPISGHRSVSWYQQTPGQGLQFLFEYFSETQRNKGNFPGRFSGRQFSNSRSEMNVSTLELGDSALYLCASKIDLGSYNEQFFGPGTRLTVL.